This T cell receptor beta chain was obtained from a study of CXCR3-negative and CXCR3-positive naive CD8 T cells. Triplicate sorts of some 300,000 cells per CD8+ subset. Study-level findings and limits: Naive CXCR3-positive and CXCR3-negative cells shared TRBV-TRBJ usage; memory cells diverged. CXCR3-positive naive cells had more hydrophobic TRB CDR3s than CXCR3-negative naive cells.

Notes on this clonotype: The antigen is unknown.

All TRB cDNA libraries came from 5' RACE performed with UMI labels. TCRdb reprocessed the 5' RACE reads and keeps a single row for each CDR3 protein, giving no DNA. The sample totals fewer than 65,000 distinct CDR3 sequences. The sample comprised naive CXCR3+ CD8+ T cells from blood. The subset here: CD45RO-CCR7+CD27+CD95- naive CD8+ T cells expressing CXCR3 (TNR3+). The receptor's source is a human donor in good health. Some clones in this sample may be carry-over from other donors' samples.

CDR3 sequence reads: CASSFLGQGAPSEQFF. The J gene is TRBJ2-1, the V gene TRBV7-3; the D call of TRBD1 rests on TCRdb alone, since no DNA is present to check it. The germline gives CDR1 SGHTA, CDR2 FQGTGA. The CDR3 length is 16 residues.